This record concerns one T cell receptor (beta chain) sequence. With 60 Vbeta and 13 Jbeta primers, the PCR was carried out. Sequencing was performed with immunoSEQ multiplex PCR; in TCRdb, only in-frame clones are kept and a portion is missing. The data show over 95,000 clones, about three quarters seen once. This entry is derived from a study of cytomegalovirus exposure and HLA in healthy donors. From germline, CDR1 is LNHDA and CDR2 SQIVND (reference sequence). This CDR3 region has 15 residues. Trimming took 9 bases from V and 4 from J; bases not matched to a gene: 10. Sequenced material: PBMCs. V usage is TRBV19 and J usage is TRBJ2-2, with 8 positions matching TRBD1. The source is a female donor in good health and CMV-seronegative. CDR3 sequence (DNA): TGTGCCAGCCGCCTGGACAGGGACACCACCGGGGAGCTGTTTTTT. Translating gives CASRLDRDTTGELFF.